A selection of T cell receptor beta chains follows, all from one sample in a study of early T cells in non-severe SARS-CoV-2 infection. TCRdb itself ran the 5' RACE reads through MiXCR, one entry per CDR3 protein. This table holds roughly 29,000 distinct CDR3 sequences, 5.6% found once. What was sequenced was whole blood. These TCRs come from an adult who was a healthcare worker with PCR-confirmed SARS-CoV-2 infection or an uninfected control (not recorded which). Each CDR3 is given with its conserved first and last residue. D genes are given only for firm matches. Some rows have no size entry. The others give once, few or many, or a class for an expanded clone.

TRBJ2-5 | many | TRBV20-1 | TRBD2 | CSGTGLAGANQETQYF | TGCAGTGGTACGGGACTAGCGGGGGCGAACCAAGAGACCCAGTACTTC
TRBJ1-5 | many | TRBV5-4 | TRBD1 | CASSAGTGEGQPQHF | TGTGCCAGCAGCGCCGGGACAGGGGAAGGGCAGCCCCAGCATTTT
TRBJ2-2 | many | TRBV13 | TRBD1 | CASSLSPLTGGFTGELFF | TGTGCCAGCAGCTTATCGCCCCTGACAGGGGGTTTTACCGGGGAGCTGTTTTTT
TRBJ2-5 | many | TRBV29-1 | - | CSVRQAPQETQYF | TGCAGCGTTCGACAGGCCCCCCAAGAGACCCAGTACTTC
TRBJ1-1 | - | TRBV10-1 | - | CASMGVGGEAFF | TGCGCCAGCATGGGCGTAGGGGGTGAAGCTTTCTTT
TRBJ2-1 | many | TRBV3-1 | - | CASSQDVGGDNNEQFF | TGTGCCAGCAGCCAAGATGTGGGCGGGGATAACAATGAGCAGTTCTTC
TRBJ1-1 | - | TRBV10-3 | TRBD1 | CAIRQGVEAFF | TGTGCCATCAGGCAGGGGGTTGAAGCTTTCTTT
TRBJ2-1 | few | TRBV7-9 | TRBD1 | CASSFPGQARNEQFF | TGTGCCAGCAGCTTCCCTGGACAGGCTAGGAATGAGCAGTTCTTC
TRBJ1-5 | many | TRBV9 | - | CASSPGQFNQPQHF | TGTGCCAGCAGCCCCGGACAGTTCAATCAGCCCCAGCATTTT
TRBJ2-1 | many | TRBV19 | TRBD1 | CASSRTTGATYNEQFF | TGTGCCAGTAGTAGGACGACAGGGGCTACCTACAATGAGCAGTTCTTC
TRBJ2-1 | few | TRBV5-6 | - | CASSNGWESYNEQFF | TGTGCCAGCTCAAACGGCTGGGAATCCTACAATGAGCAGTTCTTC
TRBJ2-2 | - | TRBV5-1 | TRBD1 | CASSRDRGRPGELFF | TGCGCCAGCAGTCGGGACAGGGGACGTCCCGGGGAGCTGTTTTTT
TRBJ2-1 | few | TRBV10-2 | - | CASSESGAVEQFF | TGCGCCAGCAGTGAGTCAGGTGCTGTTGAGCAGTTCTTC
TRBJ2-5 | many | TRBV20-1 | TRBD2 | CSAQGLAGALGIQETQYF | TGCAGTGCCCAGGGACTAGCGGGGGCGCTAGGTATCCAAGAGACCCAGTACTTC
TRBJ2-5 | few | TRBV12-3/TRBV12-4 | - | CASSLGPGEETQYF | TGTGCCAGCAGTTTAGGACCAGGTGAAGAGACCCAGTACTTC
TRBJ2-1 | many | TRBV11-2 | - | CASSLGTLSYNEQFF | TGTGCCAGCAGCCTTGGGACACTCTCCTACAATGAGCAGTTCTTC
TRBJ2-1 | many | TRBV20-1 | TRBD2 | CSARVSSGRANEQFF | TGCAGTGCTAGAGTCTCTAGCGGGAGGGCCAATGAGCAGTTCTTC
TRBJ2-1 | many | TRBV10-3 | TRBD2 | CAISLGTSGNPINEQFF | TGTGCCATCAGTTTGGGGACTAGCGGGAATCCTATCAATGAGCAGTTCTTC
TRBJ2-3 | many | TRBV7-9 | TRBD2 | CASSLGMGTSGDTQYF | TGTGCCAGCAGCTTAGGTATGGGGACTAGCGGAGATACGCAGTATTTT
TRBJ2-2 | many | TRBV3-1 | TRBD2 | CASSRRLAITGELFF | TGTGCCAGCAGCCGAAGACTAGCGATCACCGGGGAGCTGTTTTTT
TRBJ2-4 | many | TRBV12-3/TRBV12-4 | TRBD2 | CASSSWTSIGKNIQYF | TGTGCCAGCAGTTCTTGGACTAGTATAGGCAAAAACATTCAGTACTTC
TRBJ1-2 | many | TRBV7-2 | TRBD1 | CASSQDRNYGYTF | TGTGCCAGCAGCCAGGACAGGAACTATGGCTACACCTTC
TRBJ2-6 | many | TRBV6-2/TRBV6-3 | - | CASSYWGSGANVLTF | TGTGCCAGCAGTTATTGGGGCTCTGGGGCCAACGTCCTGACTTTC
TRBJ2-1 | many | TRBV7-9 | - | CASSLRRGEYNEQFF | TGTGCCAGCAGCTTAAGGCGCGGAGAGTACAATGAGCAGTTCTTC
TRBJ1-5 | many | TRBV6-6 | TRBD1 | CASSEQPWDRGNQPQHF | TGTGCCAGCAGCGAACAACCATGGGACAGGGGGAATCAGCCCCAGCATTTT
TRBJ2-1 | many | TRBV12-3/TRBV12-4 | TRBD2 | CASLPGLAEYNEQFF | TGTGCCAGCCTTCCCGGACTAGCGGAATACAATGAGCAGTTCTTC
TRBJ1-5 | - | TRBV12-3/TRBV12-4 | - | CASSRQRAQHF | TGTGCCAGCAGCCGCCAACGGGCCCAGCATTTT
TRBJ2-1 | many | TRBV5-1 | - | CASSLRYRSSYNEQFF | TGCGCCAGCAGCTTAAGGTACAGAAGCTCCTACAATGAGCAGTTCTTC
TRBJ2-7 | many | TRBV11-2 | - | CASSPVAGPYEQYF | TGTGCCAGCAGCCCCGTTGCAGGACCCTACGAGCAGTACTTC
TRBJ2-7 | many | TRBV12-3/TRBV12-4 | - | CASSLRQRSYEQYF | TGTGCCAGCAGTTTGAGGCAGAGATCCTACGAGCAGTACTTC
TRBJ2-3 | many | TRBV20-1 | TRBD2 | CSASPTSGRGDTQYF | TGCAGTGCTAGTCCCACTAGCGGGAGGGGAGATACGCAGTATTTT